The source of this T cell receptor beta chain is a study of cytomegalovirus exposure and HLA in healthy donors. Germline loops: CDR1 LNHDA, CDR2 SQIVND (reference sequence). This CDR3 contains 14 residues. V was trimmed by 5 bases and J by 6 bases, leaving 13 bases between them. Study findings and constraints: Being productive about 90% or about 30% of the time was typical of most TCR beta V segments in an earlier analysis. Some segments of the V type, notably TRBV6-2 and TRBV6-3, were excluded as indistinguishable. The study labeled fewer than 200 TCR beta chains cytomegalovirus-associated.

With 60 Vbeta and 13 Jbeta primers, the PCR was carried out. Some clones are missing from TCRdb's copy, which holds only in-frame ones; the method was immunoSEQ multiplex PCR. The data contain about 100,000 clones, approximately 84% of them singletons. A word on this clone: The target antigen is unknown.

This sequence originates from a man aged 25-40 years in good health and CMV-seronegative. The chain couples TRBV19 to TRBJ2-2, with D possibly being TRBD2 (5 bases). Sequencing was carried out using PBMCs. The CDR3 nucleotides read TGTGCCAGTAGTTCCGGACTTGTGGCCGGGGAGCTGTTTTTT. The encoded protein is CASSSGLVAGELFF. Supplemented by reference TRBV19 and TRBJ2-2, the full variable domain reads DGGITQSPKYLFRKEGQNVTLSCEQNLNHDAMYWYRQDPGQGLRLIYYSQIVNDFQKGDIAEGYSVSREKKESFPLTVTSAQKNPTAFYLCASSSGLVAGELFFGEGSRLTVL.